This T cell receptor (beta chain) is from a study of blood T cells in healthy people across ages. Each donor gave roughly 10 milliliters of peripheral blood. General study results and limits: Estimates based on one million T cells were treated as lower bounds.

For the second PCR, which ran for about 6 to 11 cycles, a sample-barcoded 5' primer and a J-beta primer mix were used. Tags on each cDNA molecule came from a template-switch adaptor with 12 random nucleotides. MiXCR, run by TCRdb on the 5' RACE reads, gives a single entry per CDR3 protein. The top ten clones hold more than 20% of a sample with 1.8 million or so distinct CDR3 sequences, roughly two fifths of them seen once. A remark on this clonotype: Antigen specificity is unknown.

This sequence was found in a human donor in good health. Input material: blood.

CDR3 loop: CASSQAGGLWTDTQYF. The CDR3 DNA is TGCGCCAGCAGCCAGGCCGGGGGGCTGTGGACAGATACGCAGTATTTT. The rearrangement links TRBV4-3 to TRBJ2-3; a possible D gene is TRBD2 (7 bases). V was trimmed by 3 bases and J by 3 bases, leaving 16 bases between them. Germline V gene lookup returns CDR1 LGHNA and CDR2 YSLEER. CDR3 length: 16 amino acids.